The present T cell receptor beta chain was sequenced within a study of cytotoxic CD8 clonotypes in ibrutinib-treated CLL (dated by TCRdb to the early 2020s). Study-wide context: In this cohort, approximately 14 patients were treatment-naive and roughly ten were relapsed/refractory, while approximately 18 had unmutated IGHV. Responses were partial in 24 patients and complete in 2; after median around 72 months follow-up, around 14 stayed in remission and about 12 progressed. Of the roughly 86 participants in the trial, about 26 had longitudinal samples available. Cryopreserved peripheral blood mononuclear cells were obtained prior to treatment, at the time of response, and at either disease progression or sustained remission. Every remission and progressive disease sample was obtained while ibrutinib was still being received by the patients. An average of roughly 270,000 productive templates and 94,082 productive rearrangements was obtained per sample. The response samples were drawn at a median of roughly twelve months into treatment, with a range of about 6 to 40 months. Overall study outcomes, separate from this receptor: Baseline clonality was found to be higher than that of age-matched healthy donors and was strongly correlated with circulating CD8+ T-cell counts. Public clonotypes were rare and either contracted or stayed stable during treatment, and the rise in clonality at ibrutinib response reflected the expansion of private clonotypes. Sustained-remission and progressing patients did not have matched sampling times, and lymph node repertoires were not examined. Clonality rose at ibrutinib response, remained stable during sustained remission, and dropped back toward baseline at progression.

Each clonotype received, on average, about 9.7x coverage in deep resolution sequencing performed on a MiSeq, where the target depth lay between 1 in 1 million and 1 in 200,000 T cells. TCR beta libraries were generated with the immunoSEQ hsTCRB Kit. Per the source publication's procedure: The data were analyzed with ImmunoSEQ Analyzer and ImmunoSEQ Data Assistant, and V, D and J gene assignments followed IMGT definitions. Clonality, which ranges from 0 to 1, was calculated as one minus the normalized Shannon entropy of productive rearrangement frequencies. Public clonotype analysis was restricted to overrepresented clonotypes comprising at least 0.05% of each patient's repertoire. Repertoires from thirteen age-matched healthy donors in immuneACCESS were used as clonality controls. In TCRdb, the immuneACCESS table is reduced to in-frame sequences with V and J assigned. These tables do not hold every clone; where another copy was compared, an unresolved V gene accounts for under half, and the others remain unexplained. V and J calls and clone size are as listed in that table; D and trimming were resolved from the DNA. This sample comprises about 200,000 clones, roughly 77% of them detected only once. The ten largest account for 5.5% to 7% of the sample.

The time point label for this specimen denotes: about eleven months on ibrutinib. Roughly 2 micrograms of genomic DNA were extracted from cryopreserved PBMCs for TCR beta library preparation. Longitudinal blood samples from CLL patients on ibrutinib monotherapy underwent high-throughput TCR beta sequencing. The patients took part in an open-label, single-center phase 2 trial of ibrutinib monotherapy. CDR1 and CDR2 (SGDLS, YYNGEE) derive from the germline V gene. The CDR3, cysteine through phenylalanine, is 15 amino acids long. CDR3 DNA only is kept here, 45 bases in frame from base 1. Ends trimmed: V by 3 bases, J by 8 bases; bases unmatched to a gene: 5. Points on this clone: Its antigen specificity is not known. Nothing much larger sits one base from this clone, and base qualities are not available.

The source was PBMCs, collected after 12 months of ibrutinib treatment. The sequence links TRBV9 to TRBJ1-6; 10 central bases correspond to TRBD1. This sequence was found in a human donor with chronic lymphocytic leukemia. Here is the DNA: TGTGCCAGCAGCGAGACAGGGGGCTCGGATTCACCCCTCCACTTT. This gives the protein CASSETGGSDSPLHF.